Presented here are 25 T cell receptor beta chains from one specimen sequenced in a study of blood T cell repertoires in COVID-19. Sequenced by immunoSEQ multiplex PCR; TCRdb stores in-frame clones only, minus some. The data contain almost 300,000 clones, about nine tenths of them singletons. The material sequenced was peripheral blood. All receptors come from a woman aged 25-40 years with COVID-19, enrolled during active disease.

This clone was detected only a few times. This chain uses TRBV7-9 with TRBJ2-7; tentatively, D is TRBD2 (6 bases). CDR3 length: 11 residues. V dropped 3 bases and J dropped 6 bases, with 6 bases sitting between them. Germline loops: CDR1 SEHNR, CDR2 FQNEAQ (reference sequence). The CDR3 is CASSFGGEQYF. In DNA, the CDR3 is TGTGCCAGCAGCTTCGGGGGCGAGCAGTACTTC.

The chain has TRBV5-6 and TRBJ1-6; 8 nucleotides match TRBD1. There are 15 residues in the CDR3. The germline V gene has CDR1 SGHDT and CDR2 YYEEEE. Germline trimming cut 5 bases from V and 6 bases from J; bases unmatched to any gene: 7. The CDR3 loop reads CASRPRTGSNSPLHF. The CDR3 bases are TGTGCCAGCAGACCCAGGACAGGGAGTAATTCACCCCTCCACTTT. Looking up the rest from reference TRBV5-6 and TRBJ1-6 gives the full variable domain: DAGVTQSPTHLIKTRGQQVTLRCSPKSGHDTVSWYQQALGQGPQFIFQYYEEEERQRGNFPDRFSGHQFPNYSSELNVNALLLGDSALYLCASRPRTGSNSPLHFGNGTRLTVT.

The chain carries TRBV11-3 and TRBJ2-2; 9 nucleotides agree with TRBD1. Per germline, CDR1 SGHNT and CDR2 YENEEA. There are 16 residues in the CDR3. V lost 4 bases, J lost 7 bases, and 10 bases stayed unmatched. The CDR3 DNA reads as TGTGCCAGCAGCTCGGCCCCTGACAGGGGGAGCGGGGAGCTGTTTTTT. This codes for CASSSAPDRGSGELFF. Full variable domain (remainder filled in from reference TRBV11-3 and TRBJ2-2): EAGVVQSPRYKIIEKKQPVAFWCNPISGHNTLYWYLQNLGQGPELLIRYENEEAVDDSQLPKDRFSAERLKGVDSTLKIQPAELGDSAVYLCASSSAPDRGSGELFFGEGSRLTVL.

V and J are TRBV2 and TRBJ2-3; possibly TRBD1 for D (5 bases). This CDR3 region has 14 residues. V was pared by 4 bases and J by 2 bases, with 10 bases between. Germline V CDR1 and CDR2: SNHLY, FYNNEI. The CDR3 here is CASSGTGSTDTQYF. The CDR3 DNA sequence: TGTGCCAGCAGTGGAACAGGTTCCACAGATACGCAGTATTTT.

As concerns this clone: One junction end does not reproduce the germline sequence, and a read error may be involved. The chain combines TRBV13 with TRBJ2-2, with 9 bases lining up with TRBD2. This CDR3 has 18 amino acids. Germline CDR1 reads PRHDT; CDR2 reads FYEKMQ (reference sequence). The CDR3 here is CPSQDDTRGGSLTGELFF. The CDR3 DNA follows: TGTCCCAGCCAAGACGATACGCGGGGGGGAAGTTTGACCGGGGAGCTGTTTTTT.

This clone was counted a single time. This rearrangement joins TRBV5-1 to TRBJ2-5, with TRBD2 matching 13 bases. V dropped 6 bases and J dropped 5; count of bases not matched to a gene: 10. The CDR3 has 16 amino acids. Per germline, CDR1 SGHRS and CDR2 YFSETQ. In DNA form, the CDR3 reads TGCGCCAGCACCGACACTAGCGGGGGGGCCGGTGAGACCCAGTACTTC. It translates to CASTDTSGGAGETQYF.

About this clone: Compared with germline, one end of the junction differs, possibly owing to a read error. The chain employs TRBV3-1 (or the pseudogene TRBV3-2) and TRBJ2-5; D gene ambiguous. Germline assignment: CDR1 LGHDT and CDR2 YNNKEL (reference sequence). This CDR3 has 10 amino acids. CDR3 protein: CASPGEAQYF. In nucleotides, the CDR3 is TGTGCCAGCCCCGGAGAGGCCCAGTACTTC.

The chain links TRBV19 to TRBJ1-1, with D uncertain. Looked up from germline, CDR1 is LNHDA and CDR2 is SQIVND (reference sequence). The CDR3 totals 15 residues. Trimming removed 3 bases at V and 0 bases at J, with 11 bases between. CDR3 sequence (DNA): TGTGCCAGTAGTATCGGTGACATTATGAACACTGAAGCTTTCTTT. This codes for CASSIGDIMNTEAFF.

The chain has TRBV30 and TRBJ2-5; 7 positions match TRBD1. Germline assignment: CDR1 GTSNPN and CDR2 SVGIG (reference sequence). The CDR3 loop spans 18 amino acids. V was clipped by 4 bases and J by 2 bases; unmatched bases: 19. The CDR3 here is CAWNRGQPLTGKQETQYF. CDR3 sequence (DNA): TGTGCCTGGAACAGGGGACAGCCCCTAACGGGGAAGCAAGAGACCCAGTACTTC. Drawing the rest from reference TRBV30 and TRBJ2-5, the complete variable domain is SQTIHQWPATLVQPVGSPLSLECTVEGTSNPNLYWYRQAAGRGLQLLFYSVGIGQISSEVPQNLSASRPQDRQFILSSKKLLLSDSGFYLCAWNRGQPLTGKQETQYFGPGTRLLVL.

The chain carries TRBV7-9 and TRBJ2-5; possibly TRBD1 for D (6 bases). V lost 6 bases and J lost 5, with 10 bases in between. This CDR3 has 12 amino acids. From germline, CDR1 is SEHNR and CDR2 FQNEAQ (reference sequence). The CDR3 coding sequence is TGTGCCAGCAGGAGACAGGACGAGACCCAGTACTTC. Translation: CASRRQDETQYF.

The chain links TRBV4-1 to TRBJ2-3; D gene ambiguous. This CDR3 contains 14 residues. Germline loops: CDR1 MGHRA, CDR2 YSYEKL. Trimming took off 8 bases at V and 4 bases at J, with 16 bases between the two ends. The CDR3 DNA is TGCGCCAGCTCCCGAGAGCTGATGGCAGATACGCAGTATTTT. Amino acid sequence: CASSRELMADTQYF.

CDR3 DNA: TGTGCCAGCAGCTTACTCGCGGGGGGCGGAGAGACCCAGTACTTC. Its translation: CASSLLAGGGETQYF. V and J are TRBV7-9 and TRBJ2-5; TRBD2 aligns across 8 bases. Germline V gives CDR1 SEHNR, CDR2 FQNEAQ (reference sequence). The CDR3 contains 15 residues. V was pared by 2 bases and J by 4 bases, with 6 bases of the junction left unmatched.

CDR3 region: CAISLQGAGDSPLHF. The CDR3, as DNA: TGTGCCATCAGTCTACAGGGGGCGGGGGATTCACCCCTCCACTTT. The chain carries TRBV10-3 and TRBJ1-6; 9 positions match TRBD1. Germline values: CDR1 ENHRY, CDR2 SYGVKD. V gave up 5 bases and J gave up 8 bases; unmatched junction bases: 7. This CDR3 has 15 amino acids.

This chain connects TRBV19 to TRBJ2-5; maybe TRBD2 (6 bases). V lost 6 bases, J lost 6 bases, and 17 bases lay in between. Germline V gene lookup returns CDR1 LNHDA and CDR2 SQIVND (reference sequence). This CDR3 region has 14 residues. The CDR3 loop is CASSPGTLTQTQYF. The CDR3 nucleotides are TGTGCCAGTAGCCCTGGGACTTTAACGCAGACCCAGTACTTC.

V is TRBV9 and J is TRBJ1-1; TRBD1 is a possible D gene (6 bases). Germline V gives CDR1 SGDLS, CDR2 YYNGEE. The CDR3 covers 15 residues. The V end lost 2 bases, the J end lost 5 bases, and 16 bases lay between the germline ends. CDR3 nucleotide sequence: TGTGCCAGCAGCGTGGACAGCACCACTCTAACTGAAGCTTTCTTT. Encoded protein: CASSVDSTTLTEAFF.

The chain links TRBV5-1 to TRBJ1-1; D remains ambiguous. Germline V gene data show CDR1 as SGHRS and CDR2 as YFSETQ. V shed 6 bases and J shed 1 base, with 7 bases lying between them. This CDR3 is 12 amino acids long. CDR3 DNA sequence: TGCGCCAGCACCGACTCGAACACTGAAGCTTTCTTT. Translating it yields CASTDSNTEAFF.

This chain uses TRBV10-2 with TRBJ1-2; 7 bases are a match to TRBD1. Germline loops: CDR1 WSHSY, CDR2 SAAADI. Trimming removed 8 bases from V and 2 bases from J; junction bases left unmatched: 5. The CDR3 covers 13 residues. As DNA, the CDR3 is TGCGCCAGCGGACAGGAAGTAAACTATGGCTACACCTTC. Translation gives CASGQEVNYGYTF.

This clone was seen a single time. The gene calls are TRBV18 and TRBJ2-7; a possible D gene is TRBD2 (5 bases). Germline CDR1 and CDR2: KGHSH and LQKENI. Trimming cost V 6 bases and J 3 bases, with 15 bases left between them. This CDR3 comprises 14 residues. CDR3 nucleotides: TGTGCCAGCTCTCTCGCCGGAGAGGGCTACGAGCAGTACTTC. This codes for CASSLAGEGYEQYF.

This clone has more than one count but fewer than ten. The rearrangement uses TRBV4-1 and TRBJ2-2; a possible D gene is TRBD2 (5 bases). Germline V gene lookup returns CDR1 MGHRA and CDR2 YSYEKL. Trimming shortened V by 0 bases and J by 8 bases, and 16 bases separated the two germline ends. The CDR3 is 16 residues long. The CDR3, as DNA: TGCGCCAGCAGCCAAGATTATGGAGCCCCGGGGGGGGAGCTGTTTTTT. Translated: CASSQDYGAPGGELFF.

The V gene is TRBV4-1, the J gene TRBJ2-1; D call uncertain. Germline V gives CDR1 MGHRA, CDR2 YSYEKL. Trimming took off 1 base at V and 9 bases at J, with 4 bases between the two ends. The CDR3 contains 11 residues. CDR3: CASSQGGEQFF. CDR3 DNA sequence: TGCGCCAGCAGCCAAGGAGGTGAGCAGTTCTTC.

CDR3 nucleotides: TGTGCCAGCAGCTTGGTGGGACAGAACTATGGCTACACCTTC. Protein sequence: CASSLVGQNYGYTF. The rearrangement joins TRBV5-6 to TRBJ1-2; the match to TRBD1 covers 7 bases. Unmatched junction bases numbered 1, after V lost 0 bases and J lost 2 bases. The length of the CDR3 is 14 residues. Per germline, CDR1 SGHDT and CDR2 YYEEEE. The complete variable domain, with remaining parts taken from reference TRBV5-6 and TRBJ1-2, reads DAGVTQSPTHLIKTRGQQVTLRCSPKSGHDTVSWYQQALGQGPQFIFQYYEEEERQRGNFPDRFSGHQFPNYSSELNVNALLLGDSALYLCASSLVGQNYGYTFGSGTRLTVV.

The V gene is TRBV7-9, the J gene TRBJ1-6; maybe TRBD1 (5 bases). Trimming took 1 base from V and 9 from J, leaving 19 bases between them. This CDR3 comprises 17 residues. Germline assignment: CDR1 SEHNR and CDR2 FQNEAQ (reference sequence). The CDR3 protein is CASSLDRMGKGISPLHF. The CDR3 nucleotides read TGTGCCAGCAGCTTAGACAGGATGGGGAAAGGGATTTCACCCCTCCACTTT. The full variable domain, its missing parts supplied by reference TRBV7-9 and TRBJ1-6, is DTGVSQNPRHKITKRGQNVTFRCDPISEHNRLYWYRQTLGQGPEFLTYFQNEAQLEKSRLLSDRFSAERPKGSFSTLEIQRTEQGDSAMYLCASSLDRMGKGISPLHFGNGTRLTVT.

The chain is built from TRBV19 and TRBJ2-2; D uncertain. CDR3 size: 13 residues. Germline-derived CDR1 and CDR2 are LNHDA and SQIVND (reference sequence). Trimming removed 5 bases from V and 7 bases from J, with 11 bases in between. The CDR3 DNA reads TGTGCCAGTAGTCAAGGCGGTGGCGGGGAGCTGTTTTTT. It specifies CASSQGGGGELFF. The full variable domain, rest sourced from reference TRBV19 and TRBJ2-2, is DGGITQSPKYLFRKEGQNVTLSCEQNLNHDAMYWYRQDPGQGLRLIYYSQIVNDFQKGDIAEGYSVSREKKESFPLTVTSAQKNPTAFYLCASSQGGGGELFFGEGSRLTVL.

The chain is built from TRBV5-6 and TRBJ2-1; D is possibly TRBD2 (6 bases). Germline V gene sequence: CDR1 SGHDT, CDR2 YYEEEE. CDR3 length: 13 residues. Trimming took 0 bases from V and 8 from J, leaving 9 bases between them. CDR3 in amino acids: CASSLDRRDEQFF. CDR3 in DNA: TGTGCCAGCAGCTTGGATCGGAGGGATGAGCAGTTCTTC.

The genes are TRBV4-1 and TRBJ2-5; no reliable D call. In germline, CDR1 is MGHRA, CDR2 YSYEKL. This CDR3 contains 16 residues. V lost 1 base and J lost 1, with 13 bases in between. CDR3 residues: CASSQVHPGPQETQYF. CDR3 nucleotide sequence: TGCGCCAGCAGCCAAGTTCATCCAGGTCCCCAAGAGACCCAGTACTTC.